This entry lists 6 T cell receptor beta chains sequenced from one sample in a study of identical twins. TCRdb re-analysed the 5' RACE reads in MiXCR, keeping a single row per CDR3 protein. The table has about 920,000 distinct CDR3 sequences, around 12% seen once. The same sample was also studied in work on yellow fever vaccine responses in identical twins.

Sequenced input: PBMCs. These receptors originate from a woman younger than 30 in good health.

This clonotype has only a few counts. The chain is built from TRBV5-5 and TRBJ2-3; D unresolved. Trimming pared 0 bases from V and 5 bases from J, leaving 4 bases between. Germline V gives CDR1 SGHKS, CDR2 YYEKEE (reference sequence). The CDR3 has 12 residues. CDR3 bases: TGTGCCAGCAGCTTGGATGTAGATACGCAGTATTTT. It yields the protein CASSLDVDTQYF.

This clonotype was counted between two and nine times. CDR3 nucleotides: TGTGCCAGCACCGGTGGGAGGGGCCCTGGCACAGATACGCAGTATTTT. This encodes CASTGGRGPGTDTQYF. This chain connects TRBV27 to TRBJ2-3; 7 bases map to TRBD2. Germline lookup yields CDR1 MNHEY and CDR2 SMNVEV (reference sequence). V shed 7 bases and J 1 base; nucleotides not matched to a gene: 11. The CDR3 has 16 amino acids.

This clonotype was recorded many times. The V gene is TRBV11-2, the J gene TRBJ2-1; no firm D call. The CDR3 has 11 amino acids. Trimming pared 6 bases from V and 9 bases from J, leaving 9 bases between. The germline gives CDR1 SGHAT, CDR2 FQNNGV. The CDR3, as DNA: TGTGCCAGCAGGGTGAGAGCTGAGCAGTTCTTC. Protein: CASRVRAEQFF.

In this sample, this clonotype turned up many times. The CDR3 DNA is TGTGCCAGCAGTTTTTGGTCGGGGAACACTGAAGCTTTCTTT. This sequence encodes CASSFWSGNTEAFF. The chain couples TRBV12-3 or TRBV12-4 to TRBJ1-1; D gene ambiguous. Trimming left V 3 bases short and J 1 base short, with 9 bases between. This CDR3 spans 14 amino acids.

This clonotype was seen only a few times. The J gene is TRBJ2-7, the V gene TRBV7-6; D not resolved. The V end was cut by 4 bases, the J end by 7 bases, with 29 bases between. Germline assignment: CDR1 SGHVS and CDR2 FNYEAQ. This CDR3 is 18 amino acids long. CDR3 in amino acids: CASSSLEGRKEVVREQYF. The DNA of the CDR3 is TGTGCCAGCAGCTCCCTCGAAGGGCGGAAAGAGGTGGTCCGAGAGCAGTACTTC.

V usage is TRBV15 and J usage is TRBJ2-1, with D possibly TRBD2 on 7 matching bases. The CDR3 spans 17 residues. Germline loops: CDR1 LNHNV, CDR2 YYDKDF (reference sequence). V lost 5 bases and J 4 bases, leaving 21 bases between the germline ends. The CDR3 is CATSEGGTTRGYNEQFF. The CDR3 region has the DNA TGTGCCACCAGCGAGGGGGGGACAACCCGGGGGTACAATGAGCAGTTCTTC.